This T cell receptor (beta chain) was documented in a study of T cells after yellow fever vaccination. Study-wide results and limits: Post-booster reappearance was seen for most primary-vaccination clones (about 96% CD4, roughly 88% CD8).

This clonotype was observed a few times. Its target is not known. Germline assignment: CDR1 SGHTA and CDR2 FQGNSA. The CDR3 length is 16 residues. V was pared by 1 base and J by 8 bases, with 18 bases between. TCRdb ran MiXCR on the 5' RACE reads and lists one entry per CDR3 protein. This table holds about 160,000 distinct CDR3 sequences, around 9% found once. The chain links TRBV7-2 to TRBJ2-1; D may correspond to TRBD1 or TRBD2 (5 bases each). The sequence came from a man aged 18 to 30 who received the YFV17D yellow fever vaccine. The source material was CD8+ T cells sorted from PBMCs, sampled 45 days after the yellow fever booster vaccination. The DNA of the CDR3 is TGTGCCAGCAGCTTAGGTCCGGGGCACCCGAGAGATGAGCAGTTCTTC. Its translation is CASSLGPGHPRDEQFF.